A single sample gave rise to the 19 T cell receptor beta chains below, sequenced in a study of vaccination and CD4 T cells after COVID-19. Cultured CD4+ T cell DNA underwent sequencing with the Oncomine TCR Beta short-read assay. TCRdb itself ran the PCR reads through MiXCR, one entry per CDR3 protein. The sample shows about 12,000 distinct CDR3 sequences, about 30% of them seen only once. Their antigen targets remain unknown. Noted treatment: approximately nine-day PBMC culture with coronavirus spike peptide pools or control peptides (ViraFEST assay). The specimen comprised CD4+ T cells from blood, cultured in vitro, sampled after SARS-CoV-2 vaccination. The receptors come from a human donor who had recovered from COVID-19.

There are a few counts of this clonotype. The chain links TRBV19 to TRBJ2-1; 12 bases align to TRBD2. J lost 4 bases, V lost 4 bases, and 11 bases had no gene match. There are 18 residues in the CDR3. The germline V gene has CDR1 LNHDA and CDR2 SQIVND (reference sequence). CDR3 coding DNA: TGTGCCAGTAGTAGGAGGGGTCTAGCGGGAGGGATATACAATGAGCAGTTCTTC. Protein: CASSRRGLAGGIYNEQFF.

The V gene is TRBV7-3, the J gene TRBJ2-1; 7 nucleotides agree with TRBD2. There are 15 residues in the CDR3. CDR1 is SGHTA, CDR2 FQGTGA, per germline. J lost 3 bases, V lost 4 bases, and 6 bases had no gene match. The CDR3 DNA reads as TGTGCCAGCAGCTATAGACTAGCAGACTACAATGAGCAGTTCTTC. Amino acid sequence: CASSYRLADYNEQFF.

The V gene is TRBV20-1, the J gene TRBJ2-1; 8 bases fit TRBD2. Germline CDR1 and CDR2: DFQATT and SNEGSKA (reference sequence). The trim removed 1 base at V and 1 base at J, leaving 6 bases unmatched. The CDR3 runs to 16 residues. CDR3 sequence: CSARGGSGRSYNEQFF. CDR3 DNA: TGCAGTGCTAGAGGGGGGAGCGGGAGATCCTACAATGAGCAGTTCTTC.

The CDR3 DNA sequence: TGCAGTGCTAGACAGATGGGGTGGGTGGACTCCTACGAGCAGTACTTC. Translating gives CSARQMGWVDSYEQYF. This rearrangement joins TRBV20-1 to TRBJ2-7; D is unresolved. The CDR3 is 16 amino acids. Trimming pared 2 bases from V and 0 bases from J, leaving 17 bases between. Germline assignment: CDR1 DFQATT and CDR2 SNEGSKA (reference sequence).

The table lists this clonotype with a few counts. The chain combines TRBV28 with TRBJ2-7, with no clear D. The CDR3 has 13 residues. V dropped 2 bases and J dropped 0 bases, with 5 bases sitting between them. Per the germline V gene, CDR1 is MDHEN and CDR2 is SYDVKM. In DNA form, the CDR3 reads TGTGCCAGCAGTTTAACAGTCTCCTACGAGCAGTACTTC. It translates to CASSLTVSYEQYF.

V and J are TRBV4-3 and TRBJ2-5, with TRBD2 identical over 9 bases. The CDR3 is made up of 14 amino acids. V shed 4 bases and J 2 bases; nucleotides not matched to a gene: 2. Germline values: CDR1 LGHNA, CDR2 YSLEER. CDR3 nucleotide sequence: TGCGCCAGCAGCCCCAGCGGGGGGCAAGAGACCCAGTACTTC. This sequence encodes CASSPSGGQETQYF.

A few counts support this clonotype. This chain connects TRBV7-2 to TRBJ1-2; 10 nucleotides line up with TRBD1. This CDR3 spans 15 amino acids. CDR1 SGHTA and CDR2 FQGNSA come from the germline V gene. Germline trimming cut 5 bases from V and 4 bases from J; bases unmatched to any gene: 7. The CDR3 loop is CASSIRQGAPYGYTF. CDR3 nucleotides: TGTGCCAGCAGCATACGACAGGGGGCCCCCTATGGCTACACCTTC.

Only a few counts were recorded for this clonotype. The chain has TRBV19 and TRBJ2-6, with unresolved D. V was pared by 5 bases and J by 0 bases, with 8 bases between. CDR3 length equals 15 residues. CDR1 and CDR2 (germline): LNHDA, SQIVND (reference sequence). The CDR3 nucleotides are TGTGCCAGTAGTCCCACCCCCTCTGGGGCCAACGTCCTGACTTTC. It yields the protein CASSPTPSGANVLTF.

There are a few counts of this clonotype. The chain has TRBV5-4 and TRBJ2-1, with D possibly matching TRBD1 (7 bases). V gave up 4 bases and J gave up 2 bases, with 10 bases separating them. The V gene's germline CDR1 is SGHNT and CDR2 YYREEE (reference sequence). There are 14 residues in the CDR3. The CDR3 DNA reads TGTGCCAGCAGCCAGGGGGGCCCCTACAATGAGCAGTTCTTC. Translating gives CASSQGGPYNEQFF.

This clonotype rates as medium-sized. The chain is built from TRBV19 and TRBJ1-1; possible D gene TRBD1, 5 bases. The CDR3 has 13 amino acids. CDR1 is LNHDA, CDR2 SQIVND, per germline (reference sequence). V lost 6 bases and J lost 5, with 13 bases in between. Here the CDR3 DNA reads TGTGCCAGTAGCTTTGATCGGGGGACTGAAGCTTTCTTT. Translated, it gives CASSFDRGTEAFF.

This chain uses TRBV7-8 with TRBJ2-7; D is undetermined. Germline CDR1 SGHVS, CDR2 FQNEAQ. V gave up 0 bases and J gave up 6 bases, with 9 bases separating them. The CDR3 consists of 13 residues. CDR3 in amino acids: CASSLALCSEQYF. The CDR3 DNA is TGTGCCAGCAGCTTAGCGCTTTGTAGCGAGCAGTACTTC.

The CDR3, as DNA: TGCAGCGTCGCCGACACCTACGAGCAGTACTTC. Its protein product is CSVADTYEQYF. The chain combines TRBV29-1 with TRBJ2-7; D is ambiguous. Germline values: CDR1 SQVTM, CDR2 ANQGSEA. The V end was cut by 6 bases, the J end by 2 bases, with 8 bases between. The CDR3 has 11 residues.

The rearrangement joins TRBV7-8 to TRBJ1-2, with 8 bases that match TRBD1. V lost 2 bases, J lost 3 bases, and 5 bases stayed unmatched. The V gene's germline CDR1 is SGHVS and CDR2 FQNEAQ. This CDR3 spans 15 amino acids. CDR3 region: CASSLRDRSHYGYTF. For the CDR3, the DNA is TGTGCCAGCAGCTTAAGGGACAGGTCACACTATGGCTACACCTTC.

The V call is TRBV28, the J call TRBJ1-2; D gene unclear. The CDR3 extends over 13 amino acids. In germline, CDR1 is MDHEN, CDR2 SYDVKM. V lost 1 base and J lost 8, with 11 bases in between. The CDR3 loop reads CASSLSSQGGYTF. Here the CDR3 DNA reads TGTGCCAGCAGTTTATCAAGCCAAGGGGGCTACACCTTC.

This clonotype was observed a handful of times. The chain carries TRBV7-2 and TRBJ2-3; 7 bases agree with TRBD2. After removal of 7 bases from V and 0 bases from J, the junction contained 4 bases not matched to a gene. In germline, CDR1 is SGHTA, CDR2 FQGNSA. The CDR3 is made up of 14 amino acids. CDR3 sequence reads: CASTQLASTDTQYF. Written as DNA, the CDR3 is TGTGCCAGCACCCAACTAGCGAGCACAGATACGCAGTATTTT. The full variable domain, rest sourced from reference TRBV7-2 and TRBJ2-3, is GAGVSQSPSNKVTEKGKDVELRCDPISGHTALYWYRQSLGQGLEFLIYFQGNSAPDKSGLPSDRFSAERTGGSVSTLTIQRTQQEDSAVYLCASTQLASTDTQYFGPGTRLTVL.

This clonotype has just one count. The rearrangement links TRBV19 to TRBJ2-1; 9 bases fit TRBD2. The CDR3 has 16 residues. With 9 bases clipped from V and 1 base from J, the junction kept 10 bases outside the gene matches. Germline V gives CDR1 LNHDA, CDR2 SQIVND (reference sequence). For the CDR3, the DNA is TGTGCCAGCGCCGCTAGCGGGGCCCCGTCCTACAATGAGCAGTTCTTC. This sequence encodes CASAASGAPSYNEQFF. The full variable domain, in which reference TRBV19 and TRBJ2-1 provide the parts outside the CDR3, is DGGITQSPKYLFRKEGQNVTLSCEQNLNHDAMYWYRQDPGQGLRLIYYSQIVNDFQKGDIAEGYSVSREKKESFPLTVTSAQKNPTAFYLCASAASGAPSYNEQFFGPGTRLTVL.

J is TRBJ1-1 and V is TRBV6-1; no reliable D call. The CDR3 has 15 residues. Germline V gene data show CDR1 as MNHNS and CDR2 as SASEGT. Between the trimmed V and J ends, which lost 8 bases and 2 bases, there was a span of 18 bases. The CDR3 loop is CASRVFGTTNTEAFF. The CDR3 DNA reads as TGTGCCAGCCGGGTCTTCGGTACTACTAACACTGAAGCTTTCTTT.

V is TRBV4-3 and J is TRBJ1-1, with D possibly matching TRBD1 (5 bases). Germline CDR1 is LGHNA and CDR2 is YSLEER. V lost 4 bases and J 0 bases, leaving 6 bases between the germline ends. The CDR3 is 13 residues long. CDR3 loop: CASSRQLNTEAFF. For the CDR3, the DNA is TGCGCCAGCAGCCGACAGTTGAACACTGAAGCTTTCTTT.

This chain uses TRBV30 with TRBJ1-2, with 7 bases that match TRBD1. The germline V gene encodes CDR1 GTSNPN and CDR2 SVGIG (reference sequence). CDR3 length equals 15 residues. Trimming at V came to 3 bases and at J to 2 bases, leaving 9 bases not matched to a gene. CDR3 in DNA: TGTGCCTGGAGCGAAGAAGGGACAGTGAACTATGGCTACACCTTC. It yields the protein CAWSEEGTVNYGYTF.